This T cell receptor beta chain emerged from a study of T cells in women clearing cervical HPV infection. For the study at large: Cases were women with histologically confirmed HPV16-related CIN3 or worse, including a couple of invasive cancers. Study-level points and caveats: TRBV6-7 relative abundance averaged roughly 0.1% in cases and 0.15% to 0.2% in controls. Associations may precede or follow infection; HPV-specific or memory T cells were not isolated.

For this clone: Its antigen is as yet unknown. With the read ending 3 residues before the CDR3 end, the germline J gene is used to fill in that end.

This CDR3 region has 13 residues. The germline CDR1 and CDR2 sequences are KGHSH and LQKENI. Between the trimmed V and J ends, which lost 2 bases and 5 bases, there was a span of 9 bases. Clones were sequenced by immunoSEQ multiplex PCR, and TCRdb holds only the in-frame ones, with some missing. The sample has tens of thousands of clones, and its top ten clones hold 6.5% to 7%. HPV was found by MY09/MY11 PCR and dot-blot genotyping. Sequencing used blood buffy coat. The V call is TRBV18, the J call TRBJ2-5; D is undetermined. This TCR was recovered from a woman between 18 and 75 years old with a cervical HPV16 infection that either progressed to CIN3+ or cleared (not recorded which). The sequenced CDR3 bases are TGTGCCAGCTCACCAGGTCTCCGGGAGACC. Its translation is CASSPGLRET. The whole CDR3 region reads CASSPGLRETQYF.